The table lists the clone carrying this TCR beta chain with a few counts. Its cognate antigen is unknown. This same CDR3 is encoded by further DNA sequences in the sample. One heparinised blood draw averaging about 110 mL was given by each donor. Cells sorted by CD45RO/CCR7/CD25/CD127/CD95/CD27 comprised CD4+ naive, central memory, regulatory and stem cell-like memory cells. Reverse transcribing all isolated RNA meant expressed TCRB transcripts were sequenced. Clones were read by immunoSEQ multiplex PCR, and TCRdb kept only the in-frame ones, dropping some. The sample has some 100,000 clones; approximately 37% are singletons. The data were obtained in a study of beta chain features in type 1 diabetes. Study-level findings and limits: Sequencing from cDNA could over-represent high-TCR-expressing cells. Patients and controls would share equally any PCR tilt toward shorter templates.

The source material was stem cell memory CD4+ T cells from blood. The receptor was derived from a woman younger than 35 in good health.

The CDR3: CASTISGGGNQPQHF. CDR3 sequence (DNA): TGTGCCAGTACGATATCAGGGGGCGGTAATCAGCCCCAGCATTTT. V and J are TRBV19 and TRBJ1-5; TRBD1 aligns across 8 bases. This CDR3 contains 15 residues. J gave up 4 bases and V 7 bases, and 9 bases lay outside the gene matches. The germline V gene encodes CDR1 LNHDA and CDR2 SQIVND (reference sequence).